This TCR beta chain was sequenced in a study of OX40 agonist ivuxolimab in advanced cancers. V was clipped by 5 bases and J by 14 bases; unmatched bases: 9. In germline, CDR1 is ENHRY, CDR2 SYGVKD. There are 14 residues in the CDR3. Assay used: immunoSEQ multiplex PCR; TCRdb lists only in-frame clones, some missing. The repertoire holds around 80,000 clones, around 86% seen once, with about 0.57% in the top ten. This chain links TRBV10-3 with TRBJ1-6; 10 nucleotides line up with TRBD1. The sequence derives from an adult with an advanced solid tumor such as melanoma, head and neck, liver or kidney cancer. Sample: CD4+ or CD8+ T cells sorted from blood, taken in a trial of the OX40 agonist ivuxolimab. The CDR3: CAISPGQGIESLHF. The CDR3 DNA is TGTGCCATCAGTCCGGGACAGGGGATAGAGTCCCTCCACTTT.